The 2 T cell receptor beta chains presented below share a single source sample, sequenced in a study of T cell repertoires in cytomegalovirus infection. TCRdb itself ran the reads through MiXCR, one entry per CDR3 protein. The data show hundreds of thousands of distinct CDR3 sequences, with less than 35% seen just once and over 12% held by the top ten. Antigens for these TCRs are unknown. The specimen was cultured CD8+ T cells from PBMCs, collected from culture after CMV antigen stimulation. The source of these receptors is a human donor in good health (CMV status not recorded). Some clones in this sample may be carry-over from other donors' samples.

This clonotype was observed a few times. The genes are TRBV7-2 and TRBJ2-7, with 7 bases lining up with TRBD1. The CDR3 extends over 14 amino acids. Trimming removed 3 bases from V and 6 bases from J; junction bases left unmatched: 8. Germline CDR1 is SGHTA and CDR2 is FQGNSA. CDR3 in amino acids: CASSFRDSSPEQYF. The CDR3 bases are TGTGCCAGCAGCTTCCGGGACAGCTCCCCCGAGCAGTACTTC.

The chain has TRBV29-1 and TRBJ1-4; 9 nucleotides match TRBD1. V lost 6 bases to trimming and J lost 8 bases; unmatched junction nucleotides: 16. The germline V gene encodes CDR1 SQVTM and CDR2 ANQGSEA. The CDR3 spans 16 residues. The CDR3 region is CSVQYYGQGSGEKLFF. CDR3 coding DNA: TGCAGCGTCCAGTACTACGGACAGGGGAGTGGAGAAAAACTGTTTTTT.